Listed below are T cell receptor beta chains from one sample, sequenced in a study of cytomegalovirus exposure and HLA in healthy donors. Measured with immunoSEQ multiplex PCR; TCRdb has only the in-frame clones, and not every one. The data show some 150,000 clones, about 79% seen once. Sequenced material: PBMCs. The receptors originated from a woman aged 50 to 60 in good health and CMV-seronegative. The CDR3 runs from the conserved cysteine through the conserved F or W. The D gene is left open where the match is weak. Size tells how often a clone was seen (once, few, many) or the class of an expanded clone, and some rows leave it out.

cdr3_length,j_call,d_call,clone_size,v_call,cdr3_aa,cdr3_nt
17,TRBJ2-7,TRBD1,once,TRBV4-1,CASSQLIGGQGLYEQYF,TGCGCCAGCAGCCAACTTATAGGGGGACAGGGTCTATACGAGCAGTACTTC
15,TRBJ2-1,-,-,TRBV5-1,CASSLLRFSYNEQFF,TGCGCCAGCAGCCTCCTACGCTTCTCCTACAATGAGCAGTTCTTC
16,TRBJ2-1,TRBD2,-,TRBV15,CATSPGLAGRFNEQFF,TGTGCCACCAGCCCAGGACTAGCGGGCCGATTCAATGAGCAGTTCTTC
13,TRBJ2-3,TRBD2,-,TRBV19,CASSRRGEDTQYF,TGTGCCAGTAGCCGGCGGGGGGAAGATACGCAGTATTTT
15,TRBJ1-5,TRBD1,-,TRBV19,CASSTPGQRDQPQHF,TGTGCCAGTAGCACCCCGGGACAGAGAGATCAGCCCCAGCATTTT
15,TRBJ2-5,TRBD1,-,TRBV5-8,CASSLMGQTQETQYF,TGTGCCAGCAGCTTGATGGGACAGACTCAAGAGACCCAGTACTTC
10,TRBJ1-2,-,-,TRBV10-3,CANAIYGYTF,TGTGCCAACGCTATCTATGGCTACACCTTC
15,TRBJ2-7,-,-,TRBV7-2,CASSSSTRATGEQYF,TGTGCCAGCAGCTCCTCGACGCGGGCAACCGGGGAGCAGTACTTC
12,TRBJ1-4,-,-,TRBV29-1,CSSQSTGGKLFF,TGCAGCAGTCAGTCGACGGGGGGAAAACTGTTTTTT
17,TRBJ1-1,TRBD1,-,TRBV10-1,CASSESVGAGGNTEAFF,TGCGCCAGCAGTGAGTCGGTGGGGGCAGGGGGGAACACTGAAGCTTTCTTT
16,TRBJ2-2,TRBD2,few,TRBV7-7,CASSSGLAGVSGELFF,TGTGCTAGCAGCTCGGGACTAGCGGGAGTGTCCGGGGAGCTGTTTTTT
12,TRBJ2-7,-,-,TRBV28,CASSFPVGHTYF,TGTGCCAGCAGTTTCCCCGTGGGACACACGTACTTC
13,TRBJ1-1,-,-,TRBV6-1,CASSVGGYTEAFF,TGTGCCAGCAGTGTGGGGGGGTACACTGAAGCTTTCTTT
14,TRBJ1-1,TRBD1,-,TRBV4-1,CASSQDQGDSEAFF,TGCGCCAGCAGCCAAGACCAGGGGGACTCTGAAGCTTTCTTT
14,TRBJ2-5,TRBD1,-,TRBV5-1,CASYSGGLQETQYF,TGCGCCAGTTACTCAGGGGGCCTCCAAGAGACCCAGTACTTC
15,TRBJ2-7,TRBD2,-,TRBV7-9,CASSRLTSGSYEQYF,TGTGCCAGCAGCCGATTGACTAGCGGGAGCTACGAGCAGTACTTC
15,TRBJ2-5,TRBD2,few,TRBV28,CASSPLAGGEETQYF,TGTGCCAGCAGTCCCCTAGCGGGGGGGGAAGAGACCCAGTACTTC
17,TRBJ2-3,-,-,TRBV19,CASSSDLRGLPPDTQYF,TGTGCCAGTAGTTCCGACCTCCGGGGACTTCCCCCAGATACGCAGTATTTT
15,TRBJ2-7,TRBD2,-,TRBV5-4,CASSLGLADSYEQYF,TGTGCCAGCAGCTTGGGACTAGCGGACTCCTACGAGCAGTACTTC
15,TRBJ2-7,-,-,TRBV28,CASSLGADLSYEQYF,TGTGCCAGCAGTTTAGGGGCCGACCTGTCCTACGAGCAGTACTTC
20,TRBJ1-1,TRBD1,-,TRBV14,CASSQEDPGQGATWDTEAFF,TGTGCCAGCAGCCAGGAAGACCCGGGACAGGGGGCGACGTGGGACACTGAAGCTTTCTTT
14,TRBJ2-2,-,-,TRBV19,CASSMWLGVGELFF,TGTGCCAGTAGTATGTGGCTCGGGGTAGGGGAGCTGTTTTTT
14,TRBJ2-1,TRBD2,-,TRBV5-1,CASSVLAGSNEQFF,TGCGCCAGCAGCGTCCTAGCGGGGTCCAATGAGCAGTTCTTC
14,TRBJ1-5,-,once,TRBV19,CASINRVGGQPQHF,TGTGCCAGTATAAACAGGGTTGGCGGCCAGCCCCAGCATTTT
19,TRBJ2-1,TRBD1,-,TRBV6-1,CASSDPDRPEPLFTNEQFF,TGTGCCAGCAGTGACCCGGACAGGCCCGAACCCCTCTTTACCAATGAGCAGTTCTTC
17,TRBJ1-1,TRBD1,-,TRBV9,CAGSVWGGQGLNTEAFF,TGTGCCGGCAGCGTCTGGGGGGGACAGGGACTGAACACTGAAGCTTTCTTT
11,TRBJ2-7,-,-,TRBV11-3,CASRISYEQYF,TGTGCCAGCAGGATATCCTACGAGCAGTACTTC
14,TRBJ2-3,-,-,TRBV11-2,CASSRQVSTDTQYF,TGTGCCAGCAGCCGACAAGTCAGCACAGATACGCAGTATTTT
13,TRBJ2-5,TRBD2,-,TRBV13,CASSLGGEETQYF,TGTGCCAGCAGCTTGGGAGGGGAGGAGACCCAGTACTTC
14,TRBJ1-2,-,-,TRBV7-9,CSSSSRDWDYGYTF,TGTTCCAGCAGCTCCCGGGATTGGGACTATGGCTACACCTTC
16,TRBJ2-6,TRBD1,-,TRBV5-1,CASSSGTGTGANVLTF,TGCGCCAGCAGCTCAGGGACAGGGACTGGGGCCAACGTCCTGACTTTC
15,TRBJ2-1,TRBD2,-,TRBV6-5,CASTGSGSSYNEQFF,TGTGCCAGCACCGGGAGCGGGAGCTCCTACAATGAGCAGTTCTTC
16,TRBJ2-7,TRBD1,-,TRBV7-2,CASSPTRNDRGREQYF,TGTGCCAGCAGCCCCACCCGCAATGACAGGGGGCGAGAGCAGTACTTC
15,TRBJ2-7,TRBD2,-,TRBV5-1,CASSLAGTSVNEQYF,TGCGCCAGCAGCTTGGCCGGGACTAGCGTCAACGAGCAGTACTTC
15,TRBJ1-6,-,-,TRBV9,CASSGGGAYNSPLHF,TGTGCCAGCAGCGGAGGGGGGGCATATAATTCACCCCTCCACTTT
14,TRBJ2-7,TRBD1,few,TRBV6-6,CASSFGQGVYEQYF,TGTGCCAGCAGCTTCGGACAGGGGGTCTACGAGCAGTACTTC
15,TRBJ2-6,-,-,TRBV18,CASSQGQAGANVLTF,TGTGCCAGCTCACAGGGGCAGGCTGGGGCCAACGTCCTGACTTTC
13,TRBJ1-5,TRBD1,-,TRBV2,CASAQGTYQPQHF,TGTGCCAGCGCACAGGGGACTTATCAGCCCCAGCATTTT
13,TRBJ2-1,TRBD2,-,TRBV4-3,CASSRTRANEQFF,TGCGCCAGCAGCCGGACTAGGGCCAATGAGCAGTTCTTC
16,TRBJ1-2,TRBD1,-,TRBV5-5,CASESTRGAKNYGYTF,TGTGCCAGCGAAAGTACCAGGGGGGCGAAAAACTATGGCTACACCTTC
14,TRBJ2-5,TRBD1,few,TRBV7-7,CASSLGQGQETQYF,TGTGCTAGCAGCTTAGGACAGGGACAAGAGACCCAGTACTTC
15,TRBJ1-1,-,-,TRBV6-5,CASSYSGGRNTEAFF,TGTGCCAGCAGTTACTCGGGGGGGAGGAACACTGAAGCTTTCTTT
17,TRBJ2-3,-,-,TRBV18,CASSSRPVASGTDTQYF,TGTGCCAGCTCATCGCGTCCTGTGGCGTCAGGGACAGATACGCAGTATTTT
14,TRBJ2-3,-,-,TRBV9,CASSVLPTPDTQYF,TGTGCCAGCAGCGTACTGCCTACCCCAGATACGCAGTATTTT
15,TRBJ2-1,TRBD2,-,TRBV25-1,CASSVRGTSGNEQFF,TGTGCCAGCAGTGTCAGAGGGACTAGCGGCAATGAGCAGTTCTTC
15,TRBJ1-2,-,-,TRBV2,CASSKDSSTNYGYTF,TGTGCCAGCAGTAAGGACTCGTCGACTAACTATGGCTACACCTTC
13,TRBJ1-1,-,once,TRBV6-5,CASSGRVNTEAFF,TGTGCCAGCAGTGGTCGGGTTAACACTGAAGCTTTCTTT
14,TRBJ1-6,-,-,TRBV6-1,CASKGSSYNSPLHF,TGTGCCAGCAAAGGGAGCTCCTATAATTCACCCCTCCACTTT
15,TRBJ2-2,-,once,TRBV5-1,CASSLATRLTGELFF,TGCGCCAGCAGCTTGGCGACTAGATTAACCGGGGAGCTGTTTTTT
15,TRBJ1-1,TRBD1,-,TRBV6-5,CASSVEDRAGTEAFF,TGTGCCAGCAGTGTAGAGGACAGGGCGGGCACTGAAGCTTTCTTT
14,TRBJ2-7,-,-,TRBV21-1,CASSPDSRRGEQYF,TGTGCCAGCAGCCCCGACTCCCGCAGGGGCGAGCAGTACTTC
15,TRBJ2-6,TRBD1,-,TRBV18,CASSPDRRTKNVLTF,TGTGCCAGCTCACCGGACAGGCGGACCAAAAACGTCCTGACTTTC
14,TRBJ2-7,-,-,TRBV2,CASSAGTLSYEQYF,TGTGCCAGCAGTGCGGGGACACTCTCCTACGAGCAGTACTTC
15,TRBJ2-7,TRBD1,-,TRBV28,CASSFPGTGGSEQYF,TGTGCCAGCAGTTTTCCCGGGACAGGGGGCAGCGAGCAGTACTTC